This TCR beta chain appears in the sequencing data of a study of blood T cell repertoires in COVID-19. As for the study in general: The origin of the acute and convalescent COVID-19 samples was the United States, Italy and Spain. T cells, B-cell-depleted T cells, or PBMCs supplied cDNA or gDNA.

Assay: immunoSEQ multiplex PCR; the TCRdb copy retains only in-frame clones and omits some. The sample holds roughly 70,000 clones, roughly 77% seen once. The CDR3 contains 18 residues. From germline, CDR1 is SGHRS and CDR2 YFSETQ. V dropped 0 bases and J dropped 3; count of bases not matched to a gene: 14. The source of this sequence is a woman aged 70-85 years with acute or convalescent COVID-19. This chain joins TRBV5-1 and TRBJ1-2, with 7 positions matching TRBD1. Material: peripheral blood. This chain's CDR3 is CASSLGRQGAQGDYGYTF. The CDR3 nucleotides are TGCGCCAGCAGCTTGGGACGGCAAGGTGCCCAGGGGGACTATGGCTACACCTTC.